This T cell receptor (beta chain) emerged from a study of T cell responses to AZD1222 COVID-19 vaccine. Sequencing used immunoSEQ multiplex PCR; TCRdb keeps in-frame clones, though not all of them. The table includes some 88,000 clones, approximately 90% detected once. The CDR3 is made up of 13 amino acids. The junction had 3 bases not matched to a gene; V was cut back by 10 bases and J by 3 bases. Germline CDR1 LGHDT, CDR2 YNNKEL (reference sequence). The V gene is TRBV3-1 (or the pseudogene TRBV3-2), the J gene TRBJ2-6, with 7 nucleotides matching TRBD1. This receptor was obtained from an adult who received the AZD1222 COVID-19 vaccine. This specimen consisted of peripheral blood, obtained 28 days after the second AZD1222 dose. CDR3 nucleotides: TGTGCCACCAGACAGGGTGGGGCCAACGTCCTGACTTTC. Amino acid sequence: CATRQGGANVLTF.